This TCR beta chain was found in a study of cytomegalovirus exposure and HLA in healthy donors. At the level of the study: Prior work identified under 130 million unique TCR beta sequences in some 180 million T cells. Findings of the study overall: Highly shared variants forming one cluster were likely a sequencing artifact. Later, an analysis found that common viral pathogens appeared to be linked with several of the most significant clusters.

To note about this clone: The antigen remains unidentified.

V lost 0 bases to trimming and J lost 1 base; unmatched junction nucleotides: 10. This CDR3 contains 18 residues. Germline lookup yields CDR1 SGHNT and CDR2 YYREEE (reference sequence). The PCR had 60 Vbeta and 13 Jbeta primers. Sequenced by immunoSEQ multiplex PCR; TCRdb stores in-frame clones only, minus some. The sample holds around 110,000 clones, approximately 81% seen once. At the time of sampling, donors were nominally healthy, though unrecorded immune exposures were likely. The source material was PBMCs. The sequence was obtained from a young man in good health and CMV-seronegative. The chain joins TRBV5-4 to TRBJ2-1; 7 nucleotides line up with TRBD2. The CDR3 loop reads CASSLELGLTGSYNEQFF. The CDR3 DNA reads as TGTGCCAGCAGCTTGGAACTGGGACTAACTGGGTCCTACAATGAGCAGTTCTTC.